The sequence of this T cell receptor beta chain was determined in a study of blood T cell repertoires in COVID-19. Study-level background: Sites in the United States, Italy and Spain provided acute and convalescent COVID-19 samples. PBMCs, B-cell-depleted T cells, or T cells provided the cDNA or gDNA that made up the material.

How the authors handled the data: Quantification of nucleated cells was approximated via reference gene primer amplification. Here immunoSEQ multiplex PCR was the method, and the copy in TCRdb shows in-frame clones only, minus some. D and trimming come from the DNA, and the V and J calls and clone size come from that table. The sample yields some 130,000 clones, 60% to 85% seen once. The CDR3 has 15 amino acids. CDR1 is SNHLY and CDR2 is FYNNEI in the germline V gene. Trimming removed 8 bases from V and 4 bases from J, with 18 bases in between. This receptor was identified in a man at least 80 years old with acute or convalescent COVID-19. V usage is TRBV2 and J usage is TRBJ2-1; D uncertain. The sequencing input was peripheral blood. CDR3 sequence: CASVSTRQQYNEQFF. The CDR3 region has the DNA TGTGCCAGCGTGAGTACCCGGCAACAGTACAATGAGCAGTTCTTC.